This entry describes one T cell receptor (beta chain). The antigen it recognizes is unknown. No much larger clone exists at a distance of one base, and base qualities are not known. TCRbeta CDR3 regions were amplified from genomic DNA using the immunoSEQ Assay, a bias-controlled multiplex PCR. Turning to the authors' computational methods: Within the assay, amplification of reference gene primers was used to estimate how many nucleated cells each sample contained. Sequence reads were collapsed and filtered to measure the absolute abundance of every unique TCRbeta CDR3 rearrangement. For each sample, productive Simpson clonality was calculated as the square root of Simpson's diversity index over productive rearrangements. Not all clones reach the TCRdb copy of this immuneACCESS table, which keeps in-frame sequences only. Checked studies attribute under half of the gap to unresolved V genes and leave the rest unexplained. The DNA was the basis for D and trimming; V, J and clone size are from that table. The sample table shows 200,000 to 250,000 clones, and roughly 79% are seen once. Around 7.5% of the sample comes from the top ten.

The data belong to a study of blood T cell repertoires in COVID-19 (dated by TCRdb to about 2020). In terms of the full investigation: The collaborator samples originated in the United States, Italy and Spain and spanned the acute and convalescent phases of COVID-19. The material from the prospective study consisted of cDNA or gDNA derived from T cells, B-cell-depleted T cells, or PBMCs. The dataset comprised deeply sampled blood TCRbeta repertoires from subjects exposed to, actively infected with, or recovered from COVID-19. The repertoires were released in a freely available public database meant as a resource for research on the immune response to SARS-CoV-2. Samples were obtained from the ongoing ImmuneRACE study (first 160 participants) and from about 1,300 subjects provided by 6 global collaborators. Nearly every sample came with metadata listing a de-identified subject ID, COVID-19 status, age in years and sex. Where available, HLA class I and class II types were obtained from metadata supplied by the sample provider rather than from assay-based typing.

Here is what the overall study found, with its caveats: The amount of clinical and demographic metadata varied by source and participant and was provided uncurated.

At one collaborating source in Seattle, patients were enrolled during active infection and were followed longitudinally through the course of disease. Collaborating institutions collected whole blood in K2EDTA tubes following their own protocols. Collaborator samples were shipped for TCRbeta analysis as frozen whole blood, isolated PBMCs, or DNA extracted from either sample type. Trimmed from V: 3 bases; trimmed from J: 7 bases; junction bases lacking a gene match: 2. Including cysteine and phenylalanine, the CDR3 has 12 amino acids. Only the CDR3 DNA stays, 36 bases, in frame from base 1. Reading the germline V gene gives CDR1 KGHSH and CDR2 LQKENI.

Sequencing was done on a sample of peripheral blood. This receptor was obtained from a woman older than 75 with COVID-19, enrolled during active disease. The chain is assembled from TRBV18 and TRBJ1-2, with TRBD1 identical over 7 junction bases. The CDR3 corresponds to CASSPGQSGYTF. The nucleotide sequence reads as follows: TGTGCCAGCTCACCGGGACAGAGTGGCTACACCTTC.